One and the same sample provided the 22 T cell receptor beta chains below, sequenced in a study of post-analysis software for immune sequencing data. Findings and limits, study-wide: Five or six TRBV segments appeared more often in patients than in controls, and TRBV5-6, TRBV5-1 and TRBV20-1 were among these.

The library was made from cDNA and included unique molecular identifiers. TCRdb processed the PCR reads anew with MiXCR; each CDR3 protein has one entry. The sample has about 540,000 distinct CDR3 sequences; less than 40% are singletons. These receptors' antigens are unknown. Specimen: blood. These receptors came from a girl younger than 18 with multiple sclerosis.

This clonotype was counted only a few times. CDR3 amino acids: CASSLEITETQYF. The CDR3 DNA follows: TGTGCCAGCAGCTTGGAAATCACGGAGACCCAGTACTTC. V usage is TRBV11-1 and J usage is TRBJ2-5; D unresolved. This CDR3 contains 13 residues. Germline V gene sequence: CDR1 SGHAT, CDR2 FQDESV (reference sequence). The V gene lost 3 bases and the J gene lost 5 bases, with 10 bases spanning the gap.

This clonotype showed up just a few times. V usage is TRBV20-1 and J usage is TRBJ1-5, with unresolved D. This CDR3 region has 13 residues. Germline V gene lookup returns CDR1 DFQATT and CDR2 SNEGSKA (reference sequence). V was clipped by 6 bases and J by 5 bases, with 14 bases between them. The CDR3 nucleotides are TGCAGTGCGCAAGGCCGGGGTGATCAGCCCCAGCATTTT. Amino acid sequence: CSAQGRGDQPQHF.

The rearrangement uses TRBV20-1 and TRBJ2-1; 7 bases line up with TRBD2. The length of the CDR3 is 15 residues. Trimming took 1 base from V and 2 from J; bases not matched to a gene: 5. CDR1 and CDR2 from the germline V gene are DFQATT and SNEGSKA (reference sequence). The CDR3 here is CSARGPAGAYNEQFF. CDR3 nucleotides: TGCAGTGCTAGAGGCCCGGCGGGGGCCTACAATGAGCAGTTCTTC.

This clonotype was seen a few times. CDR3 loop: CASSPDRGLQPQHF. The CDR3 coding sequence is TGTGCCAGCAGTCCCGACAGGGGGCTCCAGCCCCAGCATTTT. The V gene is TRBV6-5, the J gene TRBJ1-5; 10 nucleotides line up with TRBD1. From germline, CDR1 is MNHEY and CDR2 SVGAGI. This CDR3 region has 14 residues. V shed 5 bases and J 7 bases; nucleotides not matched to a gene: 5.

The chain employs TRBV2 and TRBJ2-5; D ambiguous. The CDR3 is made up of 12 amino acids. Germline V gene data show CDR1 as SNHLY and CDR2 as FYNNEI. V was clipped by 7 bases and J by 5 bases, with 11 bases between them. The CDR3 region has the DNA TGTGCCAGCAACTCCCGGTTGGAGACCCAGTACTTC. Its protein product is CASNSRLETQYF.

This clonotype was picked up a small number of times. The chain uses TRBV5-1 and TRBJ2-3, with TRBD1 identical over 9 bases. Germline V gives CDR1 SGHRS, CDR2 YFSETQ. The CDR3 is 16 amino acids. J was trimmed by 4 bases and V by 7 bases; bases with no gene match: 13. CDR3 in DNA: TGCGCCAGCTCCCAAAGGGGACAGGGAGTCGCAGATACGCAGTATTTT. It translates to CASSQRGQGVADTQYF.

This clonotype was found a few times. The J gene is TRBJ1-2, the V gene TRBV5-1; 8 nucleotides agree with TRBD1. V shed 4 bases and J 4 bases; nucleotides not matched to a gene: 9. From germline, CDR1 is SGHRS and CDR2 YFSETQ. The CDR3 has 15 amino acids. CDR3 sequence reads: CASSRETGQGYGYTF. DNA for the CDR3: TGCGCCAGCAGCCGCGAAACCGGACAGGGCTATGGCTACACCTTC.

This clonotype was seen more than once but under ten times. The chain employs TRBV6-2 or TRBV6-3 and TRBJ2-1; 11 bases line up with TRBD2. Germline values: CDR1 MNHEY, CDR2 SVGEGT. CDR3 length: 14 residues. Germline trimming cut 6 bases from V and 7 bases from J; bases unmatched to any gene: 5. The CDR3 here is CASSRGLAVNEQFF. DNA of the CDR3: TGTGCCAGCAGCCGGGGACTAGCGGTAAATGAGCAGTTCTTC.

The CDR3 loop is CSARRASGSYEQYF. As DNA, the CDR3 is TGCAGTGCTAGACGGGCTAGCGGATCCTACGAGCAGTACTTC. The rearrangement uses TRBV20-1 and TRBJ2-7, with 7 bases that match TRBD2. The V gene's germline CDR1 is DFQATT and CDR2 SNEGSKA (reference sequence). This CDR3 has 14 residues. V lost 2 bases to trimming and J lost 1 base; unmatched junction nucleotides: 5.

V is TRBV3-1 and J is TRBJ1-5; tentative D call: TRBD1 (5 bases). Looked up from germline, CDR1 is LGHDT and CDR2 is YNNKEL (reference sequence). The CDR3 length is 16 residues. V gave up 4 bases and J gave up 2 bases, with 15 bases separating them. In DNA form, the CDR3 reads TGTGCCAGCAGCCCAGGACCCGGGGCGGGCAATCAGCCCCAGCATTTT. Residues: CASSPGPGAGNQPQHF.

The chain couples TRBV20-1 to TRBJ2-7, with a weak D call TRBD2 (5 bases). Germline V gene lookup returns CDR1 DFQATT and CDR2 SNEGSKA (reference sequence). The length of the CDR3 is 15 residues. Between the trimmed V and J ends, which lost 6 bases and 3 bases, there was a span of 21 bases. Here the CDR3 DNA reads TGCAGTGCGAGCGAGGGCAAGCGTTTGGTCTACGAGCAGTACTTC. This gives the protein CSASEGKRLVYEQYF.

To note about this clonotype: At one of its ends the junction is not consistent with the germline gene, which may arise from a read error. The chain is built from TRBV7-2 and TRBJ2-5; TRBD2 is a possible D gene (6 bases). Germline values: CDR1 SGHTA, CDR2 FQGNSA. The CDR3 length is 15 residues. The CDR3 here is CASGFRSGLGEAQYF. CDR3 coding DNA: TGTGCCAGCGGCTTTAGGAGCGGCCTGGGGGAGGCCCAGTACTTC. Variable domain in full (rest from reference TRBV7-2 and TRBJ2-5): GAGVSQSPSNKVTEKGKDVELRCDPISGHTALYWYRQSLGQGLEFLIYFQGNSAPDKSGLPSDRFSAERTGGSVSTLTIQRTQQEDSAVYLCASGFRSGLGEAQYFGPGTRLLVL.

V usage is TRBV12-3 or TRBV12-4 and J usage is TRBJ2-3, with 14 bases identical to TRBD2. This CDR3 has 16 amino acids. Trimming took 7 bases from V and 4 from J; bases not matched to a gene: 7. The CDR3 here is CASILTSGGAPDTQYF. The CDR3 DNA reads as TGTGCCAGCATCCTGACTAGCGGGGGGGCCCCAGATACGCAGTATTTT.

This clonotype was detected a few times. The CDR3 sequence is CASSVGLAGPASTDTQYF. The DNA of the CDR3 is TGTGCCAGCAGCGTGGGACTAGCGGGACCCGCTAGCACAGATACGCAGTATTTT. V and J are TRBV9 and TRBJ2-3; 13 nucleotides line up with TRBD2. Germline-derived CDR1 and CDR2 are SGDLS and YYNGEE. J was trimmed by 0 bases and V by 2 bases; bases with no gene match: 6. This CDR3 is built from 18 residues. Combining the CDR3 with reference TRBV9 and TRBJ2-3 gives the whole variable domain DSGVTQTPKHLITATGQRVTLRCSPRSGDLSVYWYQQSLDQGLQFLIQYYNGEERAKGNILERFSAQQFPDLHSELNLSSLELGDSALYFCASSVGLAGPASTDTQYFGPGTRLTVL.

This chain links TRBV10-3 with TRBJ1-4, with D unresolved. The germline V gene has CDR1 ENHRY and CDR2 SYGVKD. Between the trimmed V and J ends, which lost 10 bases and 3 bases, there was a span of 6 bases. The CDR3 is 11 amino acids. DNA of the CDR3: TGTGCCAGCAAAGCTAATGAAAAACTGTTTTTT. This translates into CASKANEKLFF.

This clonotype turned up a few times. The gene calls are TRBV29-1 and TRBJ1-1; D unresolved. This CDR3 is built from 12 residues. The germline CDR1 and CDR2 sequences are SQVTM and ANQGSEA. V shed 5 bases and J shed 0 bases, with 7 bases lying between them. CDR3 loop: CSVTTMNTEAFF. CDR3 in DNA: TGCAGCGTTACGACGATGAACACTGAAGCTTTCTTT.

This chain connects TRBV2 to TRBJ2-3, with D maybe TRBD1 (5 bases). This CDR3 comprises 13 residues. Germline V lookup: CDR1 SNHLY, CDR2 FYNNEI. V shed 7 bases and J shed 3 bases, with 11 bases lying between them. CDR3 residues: CASNGPGTDTQYF. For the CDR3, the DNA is TGTGCCAGCAACGGACCAGGGACAGATACGCAGTATTTT. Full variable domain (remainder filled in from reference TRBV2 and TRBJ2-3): EPEVTQTPSHQVTQMGQEVILRCVPISNHLYFYWYRQILGQKVEFLVSFYNNEISEKSEIFDDQFSVERPDGSNFTLKIRSTKLEDSAMYFCASNGPGTDTQYFGPGTRLTVL.

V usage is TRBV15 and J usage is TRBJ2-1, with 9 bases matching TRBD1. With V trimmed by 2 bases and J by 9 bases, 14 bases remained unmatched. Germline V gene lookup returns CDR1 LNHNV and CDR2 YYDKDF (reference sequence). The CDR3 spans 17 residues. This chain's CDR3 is CATSRKGQGIRQGEQFF. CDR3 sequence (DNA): TGTGCCACCAGCAGAAAAGGACAGGGGATACGGCAGGGTGAGCAGTTCTTC.

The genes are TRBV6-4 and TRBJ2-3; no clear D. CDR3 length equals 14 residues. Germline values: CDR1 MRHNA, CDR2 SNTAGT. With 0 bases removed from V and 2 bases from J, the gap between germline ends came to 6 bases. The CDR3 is CASSDSHNTDTQYF. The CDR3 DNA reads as TGTGCCAGCAGTGACTCCCATAACACAGATACGCAGTATTTT.

CDR3 amino acids: CASSPVWTEAFF. CDR3 sequence (DNA): TGTGCCAGCAGCCCCGTATGGACTGAAGCTTTCTTT. The chain carries TRBV7-2 and TRBJ1-1, with D hard to call. The CDR3 has 12 amino acids. Germline CDR1 reads SGHTA; CDR2 reads FQGNSA. The V end lost 5 bases, the J end lost 5 bases, and 9 bases lay between the germline ends.

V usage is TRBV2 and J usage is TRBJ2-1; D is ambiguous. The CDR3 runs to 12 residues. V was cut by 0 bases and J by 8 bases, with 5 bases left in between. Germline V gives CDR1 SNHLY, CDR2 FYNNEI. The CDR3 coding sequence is TGTGCCAGCAGTGAAGCGTTACATGAGCAGTTCTTC. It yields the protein CASSEALHEQFF. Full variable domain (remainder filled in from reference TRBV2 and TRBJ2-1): EPEVTQTPSHQVTQMGQEVILRCVPISNHLYFYWYRQILGQKVEFLVSFYNNEISEKSEIFDDQFSVERPDGSNFTLKIRSTKLEDSAMYFCASSEALHEQFFGPGTRLTVL.

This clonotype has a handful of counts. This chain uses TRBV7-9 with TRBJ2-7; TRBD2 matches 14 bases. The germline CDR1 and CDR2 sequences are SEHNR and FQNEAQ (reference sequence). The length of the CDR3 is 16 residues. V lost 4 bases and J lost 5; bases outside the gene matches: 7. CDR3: CASSSTGLAGVDEQYF. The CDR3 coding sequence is TGTGCCAGCAGCTCCACGGGACTAGCGGGGGTGGACGAGCAGTACTTC.